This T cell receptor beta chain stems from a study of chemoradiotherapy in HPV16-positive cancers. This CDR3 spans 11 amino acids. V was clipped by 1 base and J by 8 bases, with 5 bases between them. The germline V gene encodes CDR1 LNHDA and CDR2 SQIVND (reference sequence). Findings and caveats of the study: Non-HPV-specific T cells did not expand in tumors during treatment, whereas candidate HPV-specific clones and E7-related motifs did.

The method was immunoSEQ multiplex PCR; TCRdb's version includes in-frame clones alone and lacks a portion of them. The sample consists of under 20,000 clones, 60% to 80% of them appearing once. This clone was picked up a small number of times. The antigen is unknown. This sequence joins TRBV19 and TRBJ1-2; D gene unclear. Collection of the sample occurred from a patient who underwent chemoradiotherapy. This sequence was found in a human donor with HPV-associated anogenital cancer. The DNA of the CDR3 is TGTGCCAGTAGTATAGTCGGAGGCTACACCTTC. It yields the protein CASSIVGGYTF. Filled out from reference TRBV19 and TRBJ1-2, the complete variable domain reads DGGITQSPKYLFRKEGQNVTLSCEQNLNHDAMYWYRQDPGQGLRLIYYSQIVNDFQKGDIAEGYSVSREKKESFPLTVTSAQKNPTAFYLCASSIVGGYTFGSGTRLTVV.